This T cell receptor beta chain was profiled in a study of blood T cell repertoires in COVID-19. Overall study: The study drew acute and convalescent COVID-19 samples from the United States, Italy and Spain. From T cells, B-cell-depleted T cells, or PBMCs came the material, which was cDNA or gDNA.

V was shortened by 3 bases and J by 6 bases, with 12 bases between the two germline ends. Looked up from germline, CDR1 is SGHNT and CDR2 is YYREEE (reference sequence). The CDR3 is made up of 13 amino acids. In the authors' methods: Amplification from reference gene primers served as the basis for estimated nucleated cell counts. Measured with immunoSEQ multiplex PCR; TCRdb has only the in-frame clones, and not every one. The D gene and trimming were derived from the DNA, and the V and J assignments and clone size from that table. The sample lists approximately 260,000 clones, about 90% occurring once.

The sequence derives from a man in his fifties or sixties who had recovered from COVID-19. V and J are TRBV5-4 and TRBJ2-5; possible D gene TRBD1, 5 bases. Sequencing used peripheral blood. For the CDR3, the DNA is TGTGCCAGCAGCTACCAGGGTTCGAAGACCCAGTACTTC. Residues: CASSYQGSKTQYF.